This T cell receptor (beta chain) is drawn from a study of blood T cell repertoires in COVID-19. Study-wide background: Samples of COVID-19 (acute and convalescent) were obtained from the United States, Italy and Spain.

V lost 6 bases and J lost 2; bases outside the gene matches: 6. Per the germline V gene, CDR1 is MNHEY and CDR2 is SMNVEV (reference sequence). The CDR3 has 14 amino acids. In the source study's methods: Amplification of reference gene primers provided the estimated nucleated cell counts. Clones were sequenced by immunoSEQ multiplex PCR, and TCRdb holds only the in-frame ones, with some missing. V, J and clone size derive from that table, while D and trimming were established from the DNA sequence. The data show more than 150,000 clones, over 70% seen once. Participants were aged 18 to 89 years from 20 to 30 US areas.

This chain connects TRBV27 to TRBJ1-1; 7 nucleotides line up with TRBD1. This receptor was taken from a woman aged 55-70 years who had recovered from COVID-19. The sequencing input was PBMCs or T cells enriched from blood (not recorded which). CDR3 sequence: CASRSGTANTEAFF. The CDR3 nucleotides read TGTGCCAGCAGGTCCGGGACAGCAAACACTGAAGCTTTCTTT.